The 5 T cell receptor beta chains given below trace back to one sample, sequenced in a study of shared clonotypes between healthy human individuals. Sequencing used immunoSEQ multiplex PCR; TCRdb keeps in-frame clones, though not all of them. Of roughly 1,000,000 clones in the sample, more than 75% were seen once. The sequencing sample was made of memory CD4+ T cells from PBMCs. Subset given: CD45RA-negative fraction. Receptors were obtained from a young man in good health. Some clones in this sample may be carry-over from other donors' samples.

The J gene is TRBJ2-7, the V gene TRBV6-1; D is perhaps TRBD1 (5 bases). Trimming shortened V by 8 bases and J by 0 bases, and 8 bases separated the two germline ends. CDR1 is MNHNS, CDR2 SASEGT, per germline. CDR3 length equals 12 residues. The CDR3 nucleotides are TGTGCCAGCCAGGGCCACTCCTACGAGCAGTACTTC. Amino acids: CASQGHSYEQYF.

The rearrangement links TRBV4-2 to TRBJ2-2; 8 nucleotides match TRBD1. V shed 1 base, J shed 7 bases, and the junction held 5 bases outside the gene matches. The CDR3 contains 15 residues. Germline V gives CDR1 LGHNA, CDR2 YNFKEQ. CDR3 sequence reads: CASSQVTGTGGELFF. The CDR3 DNA follows: TGTGCCAGCAGCCAAGTGACAGGGACAGGCGGGGAGCTGTTTTTT.

V is TRBV29-1 and J is TRBJ2-1; unclear D gene. The CDR3 is 16 amino acids. V lost 6 bases, J lost 3 bases, and 21 bases lay in between. The germline V gene encodes CDR1 SQVTM and CDR2 ANQGSEA. The CDR3 protein is CSVDDSLLTIYNEQFF. CDR3 sequence (DNA): TGCAGCGTGGACGACTCACTACTGACGATCTACAATGAGCAGTTCTTC.

This clone was observed a handful of times. This rearrangement joins TRBV5-1 to TRBJ1-5; D remains ambiguous. Trimming stripped 5 bases from V and 1 base from J, with 13 bases between. From germline, CDR1 is SGHRS and CDR2 YFSETQ. The CDR3 length is 15 residues. Written as DNA, the CDR3 is TGCGCCAGCAGTCAGACAACCGGCAGCAATCAGCCCCAGCATTTT. Protein product: CASSQTTGSNQPQHF.

The chain recombines TRBV29-1 with TRBJ1-4, with D perhaps TRBD1 (5 bases). Germline V gives CDR1 SQVTM, CDR2 ANQGSEA. The CDR3 is 13 residues long. Trimming removed 6 bases from V and 7 bases from J, with 15 bases in between. CDR3 protein: CSVRDLGVEKLFF. CDR3 nucleotides: TGCAGCGTGCGGGACTTGGGGGTTGAAAAACTGTTTTTT.